This T cell receptor beta chain was sequenced for a study of relationships among human T cell subsets. The V and J ends lost 6 bases and 5 bases, in that order; junction bases with no gene match: 6. Per the germline V gene, CDR1 is DFQATT and CDR2 is SNEGSKA (reference sequence). This CDR3 is built from 14 residues. From mRNA, alpha and beta CDR3 regions were amplified using semiquantitative ARM-PCR. In ARM-PCR, communal superprimers followed tagged nested gene-specific primers for exponential amplification. Using its own MiXCR run on the multiplex PCR reads, TCRdb lists one record per CDR3 protein. In the table there are over 13,000 distinct CDR3 sequences, about three fifths of which are singletons. This clonotype was recorded a few times.

The rearrangement uses TRBV20-1 and TRBJ2-1, with 11 nucleotides matching TRBD2. The receptor's source is a man between 35 and 55 years old in good health. The source material was total T cells sorted from blood. The CDR3, as DNA: TGCAGTGCCCCGACTAGCGGGACTCACAATGAGCAGTTCTTC. Residues: CSAPTSGTHNEQFF.